This T cell receptor beta chain was sequenced in a study of T cell responses to AZD1222 COVID-19 vaccine. Findings of the study overall: The peak T cell response came first, and repertoires were sampled only after it.

The data were produced by immunoSEQ multiplex PCR, yet TCRdb's version contains in-frame clones alone and is incomplete. The sample shows around 84,000 clones, roughly 83% of them seen only once. A word on this clone: Its antigen remains unknown.

The germline CDR1 and CDR2 sequences are LGHNA and YNFKEQ. This CDR3 has 14 residues. The ends were cut back, 3 bases at V and 0 bases at J, with 8 bases in the middle. The chain combines TRBV4-2 with TRBJ2-5; a possible D gene is TRBD2 (6 bases). The sequence came from an adult in good health. This specimen consisted of peripheral blood, obtained on day 0 of AZD1222 vaccination. The CDR3 reads CASSQLADQETQYF. The CDR3, as DNA: TGTGCCAGCAGCCAGTTAGCGGACCAAGAGACCCAGTACTTC.